The source of this T cell receptor beta chain is a study of cytomegalovirus exposure and HLA in healthy donors. Across the study: For the roughly 400 genotyped donors, about 79% fell within the Caucasian-associated ancestry cluster. General study findings and limits: For TCR beta chains, V- and J-gene trimming was later linked to a missense DCLRE1C variant.

This clone was detected a few times. Its antigen is still unknown. 60 Vbeta and 13 Jbeta primers were used in PCR. Produced via immunoSEQ multiplex PCR; TCRdb's table is partial and in-frame only. Of 150,000 to 200,000 clones listed, over 60% were seen once; the top ten hold approximately 1.5%. The CDR3 spans 15 residues. Losses at the gene ends were 1 base for V and 9 bases for J; bases not matched to a gene: 7. Per the germline V gene, CDR1 is SGHNT and CDR2 is YYREEE (reference sequence). The source is a girl between 10 and 17 years old in good health and CMV-seronegative. V gene TRBV5-4 combines with J gene TRBJ2-2; TRBD1 matches 9 bases. Sequencing was done on a sample of PBMCs. CDR3 nucleotides: TGTGCCAGCAGCTTGATACAGGGGGCAAATCGGGAGCTGTTTTTT. It specifies CASSLIQGANRELFF.